The clone carrying this T cell receptor beta chain occurred a few times. The target antigen is unknown. The repertoire was sequenced with immunoSEQ multiplex PCR; TCRdb's copy has only in-frame clones and lacks some. Here the sample spans 60,000 to 85,000 clones, about 89% being singletons. These data are taken from a study of OX40 agonist ivuxolimab in advanced cancers. On the study more broadly: Across the patients, intravenous ivuxolimab was delivered every 2 weeks at 0.01 to 10 mg/kg. People in dose escalation had one of these cancers: hepatocellular carcinoma, melanoma, renal cell or head and neck cancer. Participants, 82.7% male, averaged around 64 years of age, ranging from roughly 20 to 80.

Whole-study results and caveats: The authors did not determine the antigen specificity of the expanded peripheral T cells.

Germline V lookup: CDR1 SGHDT, CDR2 YYEEEE. V was cut by 4 bases and J by 5 bases, with 13 bases left in between. The CDR3 runs 13 residues. The V gene is TRBV5-6, the J gene TRBJ2-7, with D hard to call. The sequence came from an adult with an advanced solid tumor such as melanoma, head and neck, liver or kidney cancer. The source material was CD4+ or CD8+ T cells sorted from blood, sampled in a trial of the OX40 agonist ivuxolimab. Here the CDR3 DNA reads TGTGCCAGCAGCCGATCATCTTTCGACGAGCAGTACTTC. Its protein product is CASSRSSFDEQYF.